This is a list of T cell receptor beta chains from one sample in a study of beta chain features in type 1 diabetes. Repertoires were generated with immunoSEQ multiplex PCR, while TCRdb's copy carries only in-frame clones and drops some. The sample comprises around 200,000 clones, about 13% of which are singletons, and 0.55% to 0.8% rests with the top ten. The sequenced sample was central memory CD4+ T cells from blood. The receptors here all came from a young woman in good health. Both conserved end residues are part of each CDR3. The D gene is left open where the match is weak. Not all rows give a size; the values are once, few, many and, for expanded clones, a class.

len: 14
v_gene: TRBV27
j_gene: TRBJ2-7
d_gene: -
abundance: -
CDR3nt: TGTGCCAGCAGTGTAAGGGACTCCCCTCGCGAGCAGTACTTC
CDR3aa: CASSVRDSPREQYF

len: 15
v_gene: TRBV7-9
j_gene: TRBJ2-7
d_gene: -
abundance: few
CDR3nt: TGTGCCAGCAGCTCTCCCATTGGCAGATACTACGAGCAGTACTTC
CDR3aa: CASSSPIGRYYEQYF

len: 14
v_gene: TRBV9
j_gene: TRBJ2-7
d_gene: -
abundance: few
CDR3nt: TGTGCCAGCAGCGTAGAGCCGATCCCCTACGAGCAGTACTTC
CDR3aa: CASSVEPIPYEQYF

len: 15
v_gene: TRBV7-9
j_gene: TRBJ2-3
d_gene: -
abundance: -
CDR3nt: TGTGCCAGCAGCTTAGACTATGTGGGTGGAGATACGCAGTATTTT
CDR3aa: CASSLDYVGGDTQYF

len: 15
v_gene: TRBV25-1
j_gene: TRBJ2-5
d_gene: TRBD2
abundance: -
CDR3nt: TGTGCCAGCGGACTAGCGGGAGGGCCTGGGGAGACCCAGTACTTC
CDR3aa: CASGLAGGPGETQYF

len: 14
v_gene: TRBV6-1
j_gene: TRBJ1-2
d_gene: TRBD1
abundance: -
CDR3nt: TGTGCCAGCACGGTGGAACAGGGGGCGAGGAGCTACACCTTC
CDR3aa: CASTVEQGARSYTF

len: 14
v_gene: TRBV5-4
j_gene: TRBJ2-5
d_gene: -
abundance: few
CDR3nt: TGTGCCAGCAGCTTGCCCCCGCTTAGTGAGACCCAGTACTTC
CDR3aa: CASSLPPLSETQYF

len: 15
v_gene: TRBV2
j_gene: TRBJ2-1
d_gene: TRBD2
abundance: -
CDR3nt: TGTGCCAGCAGTGAATTTGGACTAGCGGGGAATGAGCAGTTCTTC
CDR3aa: CASSEFGLAGNEQFF

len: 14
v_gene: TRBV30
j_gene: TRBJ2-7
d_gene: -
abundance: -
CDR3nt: TGTGCCTGGGAAGGGGGTGTCTTTCCCTACGAGCAGTACTTC
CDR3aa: CAWEGGVFPYEQYF

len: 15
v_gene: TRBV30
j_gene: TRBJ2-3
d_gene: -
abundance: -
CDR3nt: TGTGCCTGGAGTGTAATTCGCGGTGGAACAGATACGCAGTATTTT
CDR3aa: CAWSVIRGGTDTQYF

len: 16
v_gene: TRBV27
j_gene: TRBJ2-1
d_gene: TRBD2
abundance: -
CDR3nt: TGTGCCAGCAGTTTTGGAGCGGGACCCACCTACAATGAGCAGTTCTTC
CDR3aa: CASSFGAGPTYNEQFF

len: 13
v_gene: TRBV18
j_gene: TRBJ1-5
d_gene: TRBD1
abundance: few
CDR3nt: TGTGCCAGCTCGACAGGGGAAAATCAGCCCCAGCATTTT
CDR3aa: CASSTGENQPQHF

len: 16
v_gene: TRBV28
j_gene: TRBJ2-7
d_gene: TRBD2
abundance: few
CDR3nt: TGTGCCAGCAGTGCCCATAGCGGGAGTTGGTCCTACGAGCAGTACTTC
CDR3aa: CASSAHSGSWSYEQYF

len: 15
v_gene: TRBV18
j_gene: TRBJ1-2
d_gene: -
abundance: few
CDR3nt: TGTGCCAGCTCACCACCGGCGGCCCGAAGCTATGGCTACACCTTC
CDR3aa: CASSPPAARSYGYTF

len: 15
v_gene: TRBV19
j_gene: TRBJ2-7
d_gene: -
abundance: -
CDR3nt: TGTGCCAGTAGTCGGGGGGACACTAATTACTACGAGCAGTACTTC
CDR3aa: CASSRGDTNYYEQYF

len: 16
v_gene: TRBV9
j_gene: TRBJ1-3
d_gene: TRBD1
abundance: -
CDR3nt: TGTGCCAGCAGTCGTTTACAGGGGCCCTCTGGAAACACCATATATTTT
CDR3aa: CASSRLQGPSGNTIYF

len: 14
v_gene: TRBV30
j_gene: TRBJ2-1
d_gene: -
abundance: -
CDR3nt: TGTGCCTGGAGTGTAAGGGGGTTCTACAATGAGCAGTTCTTC
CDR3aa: CAWSVRGFYNEQFF

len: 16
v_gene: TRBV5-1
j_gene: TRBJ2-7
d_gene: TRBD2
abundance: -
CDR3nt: TGCGCCAGCAGCTTGAGACTAGCGGGAGAGCCGTACGAGCAGTACTTC
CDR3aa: CASSLRLAGEPYEQYF

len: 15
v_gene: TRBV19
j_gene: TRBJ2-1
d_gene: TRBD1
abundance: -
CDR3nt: TGTGCCAGTAGAACTTCCGGGACAGGGTACAATGAGCAGTTCTTC
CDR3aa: CASRTSGTGYNEQFF

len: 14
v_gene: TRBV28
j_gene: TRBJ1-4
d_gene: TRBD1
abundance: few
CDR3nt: TGTGCCAGCAGTCTAGACAGGGGGCGGGAAAAACTGTTTTTT
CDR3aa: CASSLDRGREKLFF

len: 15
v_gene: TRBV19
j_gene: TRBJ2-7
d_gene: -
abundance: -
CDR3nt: TGTGCCAGTAGTATCCGGCAGGCCGACACCTACGAGCAGTACTTC
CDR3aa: CASSIRQADTYEQYF

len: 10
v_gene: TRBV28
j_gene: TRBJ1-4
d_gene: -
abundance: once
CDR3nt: TGTGCGGCGGGGAATGAAAAACTGTTTTTT
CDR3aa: CAAGNEKLFF

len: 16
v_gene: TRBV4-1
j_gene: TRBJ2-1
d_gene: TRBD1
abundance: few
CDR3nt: TGCGCCAGCAGCCAGGCCGGGACAGGGATCTACAATGAGCAGTTCTTC
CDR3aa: CASSQAGTGIYNEQFF

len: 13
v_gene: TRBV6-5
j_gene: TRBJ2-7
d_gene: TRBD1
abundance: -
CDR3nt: TGTGCCAGCAGTCTGACAGGGCACTACGAGCAGTACTTC
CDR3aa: CASSLTGHYEQYF

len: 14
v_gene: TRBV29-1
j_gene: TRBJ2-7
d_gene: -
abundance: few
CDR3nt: TGCAGCGTTACCCGACAGACAGCGAGAGCCGAGCAGTACTTC
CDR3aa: CSVTRQTARAEQYF

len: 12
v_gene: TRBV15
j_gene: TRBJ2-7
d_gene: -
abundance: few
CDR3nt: TGTGCCACCAGTAGAAGCGGGTACGAGCAGTACTTC
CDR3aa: CATSRSGYEQYF

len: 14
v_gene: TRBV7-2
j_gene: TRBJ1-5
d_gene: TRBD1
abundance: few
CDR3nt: TGTGCCAGCAGCTCTGGACAGGTTAATCAGCCCCAGCATTTT
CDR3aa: CASSSGQVNQPQHF

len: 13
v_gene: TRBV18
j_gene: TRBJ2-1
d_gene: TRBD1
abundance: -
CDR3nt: TGTGCCAGCTCCGGGACAGATAACAATGAGCAGTTCTTC
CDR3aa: CASSGTDNNEQFF

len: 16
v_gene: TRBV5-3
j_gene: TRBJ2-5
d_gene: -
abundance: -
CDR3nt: TGTGCCAGAAGCCTACCCCTTGAGCGGAGTCGGGAGACCCAGTACTTC
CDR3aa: CARSLPLERSRETQYF

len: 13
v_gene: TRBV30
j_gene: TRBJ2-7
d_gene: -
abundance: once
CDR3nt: TGTGCCTGGGCCGGGACAACTTCCTACGAGCAGTACTTC
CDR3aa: CAWAGTTSYEQYF

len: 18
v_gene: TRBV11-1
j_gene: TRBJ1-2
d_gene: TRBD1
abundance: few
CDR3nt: TGTGCCAGCAGCTTAGCGACGGGGACAGGGGGCGGCCTTGATGGCTACACCTTC
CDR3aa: CASSLATGTGGGLDGYTF

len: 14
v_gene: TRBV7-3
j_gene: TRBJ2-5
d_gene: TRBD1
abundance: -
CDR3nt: TGTGCCAGCAGCTATACAGGGGGTGCAGAGACCCAGTACTTC
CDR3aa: CASSYTGGAETQYF

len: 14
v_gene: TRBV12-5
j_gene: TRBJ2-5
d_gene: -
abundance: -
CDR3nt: TGTGCTAGTGGTTTGTCGCGGATCCAAGAGACCCAGTACTTC
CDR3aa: CASGLSRIQETQYF

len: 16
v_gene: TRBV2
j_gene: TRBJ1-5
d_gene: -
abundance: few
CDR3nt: TGTGCCAGCAGTGTATCAGGGGTCAACAAAAATCAGCCCCAGCATTTT
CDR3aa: CASSVSGVNKNQPQHF

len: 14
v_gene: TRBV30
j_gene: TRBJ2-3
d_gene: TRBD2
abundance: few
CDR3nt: TGTGCCTGGAGGGCTAGCGGGAGACTAGATACGCAGTATTTT
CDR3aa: CAWRASGRLDTQYF

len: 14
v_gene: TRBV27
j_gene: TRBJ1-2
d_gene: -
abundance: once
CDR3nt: TGTGCCAGCGGCGCACCTAGGGGTAGCTATGGCTACACCTTC
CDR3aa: CASGAPRGSYGYTF

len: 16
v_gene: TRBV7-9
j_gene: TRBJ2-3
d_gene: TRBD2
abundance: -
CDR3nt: TGTGCCAGCAGCTTAGCTGAACTAGCGGGTCCAGATACGCAGTATTTT
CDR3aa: CASSLAELAGPDTQYF